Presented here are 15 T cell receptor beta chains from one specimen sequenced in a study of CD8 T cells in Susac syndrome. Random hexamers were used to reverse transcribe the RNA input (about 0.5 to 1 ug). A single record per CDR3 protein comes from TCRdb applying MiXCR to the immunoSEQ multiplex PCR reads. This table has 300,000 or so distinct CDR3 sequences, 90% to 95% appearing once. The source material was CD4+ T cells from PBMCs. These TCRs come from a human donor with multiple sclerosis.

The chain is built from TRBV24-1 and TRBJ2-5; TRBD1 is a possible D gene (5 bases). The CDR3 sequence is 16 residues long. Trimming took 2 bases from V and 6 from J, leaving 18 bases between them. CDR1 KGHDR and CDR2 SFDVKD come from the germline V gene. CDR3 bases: TGTGCCACCAGTGATTCGGCCTCCCAGGGTGTAAAGACCCAGTACTTC. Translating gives CATSDSASQGVKTQYF.

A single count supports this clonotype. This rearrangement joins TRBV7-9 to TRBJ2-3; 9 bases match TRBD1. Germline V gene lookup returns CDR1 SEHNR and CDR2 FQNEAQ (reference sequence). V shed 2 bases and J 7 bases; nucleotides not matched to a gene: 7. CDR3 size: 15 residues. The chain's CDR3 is CASSLWTGERNTQYF. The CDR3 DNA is TGTGCCAGCAGCTTATGGACAGGGGAAAGGAATACGCAGTATTTT.

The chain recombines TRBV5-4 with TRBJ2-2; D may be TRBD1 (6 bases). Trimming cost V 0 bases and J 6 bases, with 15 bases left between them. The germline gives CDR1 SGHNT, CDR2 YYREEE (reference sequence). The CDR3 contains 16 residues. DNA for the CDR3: TGTGCCAGCAGCTTGGACAACAGGGTTCAGGCCGGGGAGCTGTTTTTT. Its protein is CASSLDNRVQAGELFF.

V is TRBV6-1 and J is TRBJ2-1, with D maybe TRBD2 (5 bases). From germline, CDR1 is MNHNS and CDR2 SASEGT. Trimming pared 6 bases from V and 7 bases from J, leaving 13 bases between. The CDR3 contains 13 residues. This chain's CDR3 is CASRQPGKNEQFF. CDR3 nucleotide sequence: TGTGCCAGCAGGCAGCCCGGGAAAAATGAGCAGTTCTTC.

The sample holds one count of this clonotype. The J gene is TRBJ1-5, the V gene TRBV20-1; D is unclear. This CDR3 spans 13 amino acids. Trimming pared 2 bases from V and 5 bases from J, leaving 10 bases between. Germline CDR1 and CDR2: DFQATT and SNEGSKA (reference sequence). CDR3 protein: CSARKEGHQPQHF. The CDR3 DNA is TGCAGTGCTAGAAAAGAGGGCCATCAGCCCCAGCATTTT.

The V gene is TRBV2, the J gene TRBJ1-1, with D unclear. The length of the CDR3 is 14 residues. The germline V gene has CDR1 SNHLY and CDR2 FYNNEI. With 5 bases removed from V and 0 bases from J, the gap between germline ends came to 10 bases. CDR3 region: CASSRDPVNTEAFF. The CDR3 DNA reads TGTGCCAGCAGTCGAGACCCCGTGAACACTGAAGCTTTCTTT.

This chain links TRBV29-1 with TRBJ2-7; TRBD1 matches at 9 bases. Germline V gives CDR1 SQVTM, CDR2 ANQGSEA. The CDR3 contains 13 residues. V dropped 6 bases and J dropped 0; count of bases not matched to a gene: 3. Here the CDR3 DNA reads TGCAGCGTAGACAGGGGGAGCTCCTACGAGCAGTACTTC. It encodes CSVDRGSSYEQYF.

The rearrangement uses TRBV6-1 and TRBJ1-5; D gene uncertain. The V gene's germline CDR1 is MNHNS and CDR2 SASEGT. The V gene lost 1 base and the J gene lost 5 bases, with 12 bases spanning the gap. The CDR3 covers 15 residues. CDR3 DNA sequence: TGTGCCAGCAGTGAAGTGGCAGGAATCTATCAGCCCCAGCATTTT. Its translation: CASSEVAGIYQPQHF.

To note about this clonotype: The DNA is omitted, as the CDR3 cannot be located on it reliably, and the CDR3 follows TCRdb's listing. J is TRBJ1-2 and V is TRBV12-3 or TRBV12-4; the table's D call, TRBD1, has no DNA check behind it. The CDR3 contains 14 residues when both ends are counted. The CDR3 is CASSSSTGLYGYTF.

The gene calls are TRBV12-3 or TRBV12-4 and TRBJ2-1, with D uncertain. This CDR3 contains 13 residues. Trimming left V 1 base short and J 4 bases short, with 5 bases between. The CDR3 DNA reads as TGTGCCAGCAGTTTAGATTTTTACAATGAGCAGTTCTTC. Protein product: CASSLDFYNEQFF.

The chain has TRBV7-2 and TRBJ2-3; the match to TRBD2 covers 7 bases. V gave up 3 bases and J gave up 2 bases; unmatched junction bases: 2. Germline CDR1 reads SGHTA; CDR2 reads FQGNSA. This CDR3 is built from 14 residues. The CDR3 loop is CASSFGLVTDTQYF. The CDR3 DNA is TGTGCCAGCAGCTTTGGACTAGTCACAGATACGCAGTATTTT.

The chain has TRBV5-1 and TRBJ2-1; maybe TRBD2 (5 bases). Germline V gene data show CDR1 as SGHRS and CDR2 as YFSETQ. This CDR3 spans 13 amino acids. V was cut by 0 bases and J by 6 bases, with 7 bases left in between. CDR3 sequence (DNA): TGCGCCAGCAGCTTGGGAGGGATCAATGAGCAGTTCTTC. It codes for CASSLGGINEQFF.

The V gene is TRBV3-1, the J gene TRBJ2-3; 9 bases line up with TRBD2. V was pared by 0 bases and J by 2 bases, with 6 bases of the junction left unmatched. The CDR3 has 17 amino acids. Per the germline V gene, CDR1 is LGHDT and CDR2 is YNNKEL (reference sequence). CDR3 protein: CASSQDPLAGFTDTQYF. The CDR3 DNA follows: TGTGCCAGCAGCCAAGATCCCCTAGCGGGATTCACAGATACGCAGTATTTT.

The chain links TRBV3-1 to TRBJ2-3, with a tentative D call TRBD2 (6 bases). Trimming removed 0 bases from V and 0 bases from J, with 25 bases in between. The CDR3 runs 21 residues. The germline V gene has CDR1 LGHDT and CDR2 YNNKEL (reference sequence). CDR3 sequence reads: CASSQEYGGALPPFSTDTQYF. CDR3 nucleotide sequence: TGTGCCAGCAGCCAAGAATATGGAGGGGCTCTACCCCCTTTCAGCACAGATACGCAGTATTTT.

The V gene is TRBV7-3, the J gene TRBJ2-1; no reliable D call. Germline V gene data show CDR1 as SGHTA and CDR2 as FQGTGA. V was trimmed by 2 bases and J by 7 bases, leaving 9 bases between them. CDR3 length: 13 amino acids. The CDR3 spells CASSLPTSNEQFF. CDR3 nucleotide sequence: TGTGCCAGCAGCTTACCCACATCAAATGAGCAGTTCTTC.